This T cell receptor beta chain was observed in a study of cytomegalovirus exposure and HLA in healthy donors. CDR1 SNHLY and CDR2 FYNNEI come from the germline V gene. This CDR3 region has 12 residues. Trimming took 9 bases from V and 2 from J, leaving 11 bases between them. Primers included in the PCR were 60 Vbeta and 13 Jbeta primers. Sequencing used immunoSEQ multiplex PCR; TCRdb keeps in-frame clones, though not all of them. The profile shows about 110,000 clones, less than 80% of them singletons. The study, taken as a whole, reports: Later, TCR association rates were found to vary by HLA locus, highest for DRB1 and lowest for HLA-C. The HLA-A and HLA-B alleles of most subjects were reportedly predicted accurately from TCR beta sequences. In a later analysis, an Asian-associated ancestry cluster reportedly showed fewer N-insertions than the roughly 710-donor mean. In a later analysis, V- and J-gene trimming of beta chains associated with a DCLRE1C missense variant, replicated independently.

A remark on this clone: Its cognate antigen is unknown.

Source material: PBMCs. The TCR comes from a woman aged 45-65 years in good health and CMV-seropositive. V and J are TRBV2 and TRBJ2-7; possibly TRBD2 for D (5 bases). This chain's CDR3 is CARDRGTYEQYF. The CDR3, as DNA: TGTGCCAGAGACCGGGGTACCTACGAGCAGTACTTC. Full variable domain (outside the CDR3, taken from reference TRBV2 and TRBJ2-7): EPEVTQTPSHQVTQMGQEVILRCVPISNHLYFYWYRQILGQKVEFLVSFYNNEISEKSEIFDDQFSVERPDGSNFTLKIRSTKLEDSAMYFCARDRGTYEQYFGPGTRLTVT.